This entry describes one T cell receptor (beta chain). What it recognizes is unknown. The data are from a study of glioma-infiltrating T cells after dendritic cell vaccination. About the study: Autologous tumor lysate-pulsed dendritic cell vaccination was given between the early 2000s and the early 2010s. Patients received three intradermal dendritic cell vaccine injections at biweekly intervals.

PBMC sampling occurred before vaccination, two weeks after the third dose, and at progression. The V gene's germline CDR1 is SGHRS and CDR2 YFSETQ. This CDR3 has 13 residues. Trimming left V 5 bases short and J 6 bases short, with 14 bases between. Measured with immunoSEQ multiplex PCR; TCRdb has only the in-frame clones, and not every one. The table has 93,000 or so clones, 70% to 80% seen once. Whole-study findings and limits: No direct clonality-survival link was found; a diverse polyclonal response may matter.

The sequence came from a human donor with glioblastoma. The chain joins TRBV5-1 to TRBJ1-2; D not resolved. The sample consisted of blood, taken before dendritic cell vaccination. The CDR3 nucleotides read TGCGCCAGCAGTAACCCGGGGTTGAATGGCTACACCTTC. This sequence encodes CASSNPGLNGYTF.